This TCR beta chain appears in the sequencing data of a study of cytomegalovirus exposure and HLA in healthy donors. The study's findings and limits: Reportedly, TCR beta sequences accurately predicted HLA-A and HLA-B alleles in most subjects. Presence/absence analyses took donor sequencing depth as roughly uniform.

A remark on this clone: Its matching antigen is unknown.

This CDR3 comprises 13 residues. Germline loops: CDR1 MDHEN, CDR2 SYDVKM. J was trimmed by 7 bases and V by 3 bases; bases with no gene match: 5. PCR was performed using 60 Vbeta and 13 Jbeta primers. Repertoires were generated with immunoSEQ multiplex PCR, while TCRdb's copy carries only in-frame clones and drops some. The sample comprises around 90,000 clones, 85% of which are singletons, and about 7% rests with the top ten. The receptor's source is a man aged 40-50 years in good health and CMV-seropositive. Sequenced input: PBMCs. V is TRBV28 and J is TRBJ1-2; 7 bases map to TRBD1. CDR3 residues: CASSFGGGSGYTF. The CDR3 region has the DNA TGTGCCAGCAGTTTTGGAGGGGGCAGTGGCTACACCTTC.